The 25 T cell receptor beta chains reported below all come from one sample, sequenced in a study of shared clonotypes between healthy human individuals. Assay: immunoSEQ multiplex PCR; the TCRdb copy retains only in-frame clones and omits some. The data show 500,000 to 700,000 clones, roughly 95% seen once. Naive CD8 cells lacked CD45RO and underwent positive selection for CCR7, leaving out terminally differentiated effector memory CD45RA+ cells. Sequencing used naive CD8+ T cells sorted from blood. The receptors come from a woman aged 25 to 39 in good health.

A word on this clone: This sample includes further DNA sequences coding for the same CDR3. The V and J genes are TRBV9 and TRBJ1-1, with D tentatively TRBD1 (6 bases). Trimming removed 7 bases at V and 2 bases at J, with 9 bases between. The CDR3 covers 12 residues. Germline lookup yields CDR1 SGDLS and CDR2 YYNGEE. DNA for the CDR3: TGTGCCAGCGGGGGCAGCAACACTGAAGCTTTCTTT. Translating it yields CASGGSNTEAFF. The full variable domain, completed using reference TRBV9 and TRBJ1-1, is DSGVTQTPKHLITATGQRVTLRCSPRSGDLSVYWYQQSLDQGLQFLIQYYNGEERAKGNILERFSAQQFPDLHSELNLSSLELGDSALYFCASGGSNTEAFFGQGTRLTVV.

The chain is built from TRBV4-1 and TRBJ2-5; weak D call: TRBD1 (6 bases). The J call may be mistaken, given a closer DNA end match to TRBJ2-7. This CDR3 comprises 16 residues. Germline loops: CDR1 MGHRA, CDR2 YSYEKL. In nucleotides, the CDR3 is TGCGCCAGCAGCCAGCCCGTCGGACAGAGCAACTACGAGCAGTACTTC. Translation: CASSQPVGQSNYEQYF.

CDR3 in amino acids: CASSFGQLEAFF. In DNA form, the CDR3 reads TGTGCCAGCAGCTTCGGGCAACTTGAGGCTTTCTTT. The chain employs TRBV5-6 and TRBJ1-1; D gene ambiguous. Germline V CDR1 and CDR2: SGHDT, YYEEEE. CDR3 length: 12 residues. V was trimmed by 2 bases and J by 11 bases, leaving 13 bases between them.

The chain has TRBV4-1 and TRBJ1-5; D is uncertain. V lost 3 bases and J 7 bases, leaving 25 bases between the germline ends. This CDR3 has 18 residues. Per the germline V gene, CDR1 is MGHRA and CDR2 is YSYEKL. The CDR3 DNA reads TGCGCCAGCAGCCACGTCCAAGCCGCGGGGTCAGAATGGCAGCCCCAGCATTTT. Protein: CASSHVQAAGSEWQPQHF.

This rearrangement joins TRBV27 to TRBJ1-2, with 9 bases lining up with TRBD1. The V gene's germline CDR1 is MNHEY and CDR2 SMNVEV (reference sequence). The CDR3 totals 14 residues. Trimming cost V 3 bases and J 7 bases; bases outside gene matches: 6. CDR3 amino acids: CASSFGQGMAGYTF. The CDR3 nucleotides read TGTGCCAGCAGTTTCGGACAGGGGATGGCTGGCTACACCTTC.

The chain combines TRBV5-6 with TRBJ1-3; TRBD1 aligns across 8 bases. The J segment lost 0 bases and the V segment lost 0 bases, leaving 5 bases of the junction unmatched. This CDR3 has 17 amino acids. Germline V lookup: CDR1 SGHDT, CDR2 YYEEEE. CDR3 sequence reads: CASSLAPDRGSGNTIYF. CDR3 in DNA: TGTGCCAGCAGCTTGGCCCCTGACAGGGGCTCTGGAAACACCATATATTTT.

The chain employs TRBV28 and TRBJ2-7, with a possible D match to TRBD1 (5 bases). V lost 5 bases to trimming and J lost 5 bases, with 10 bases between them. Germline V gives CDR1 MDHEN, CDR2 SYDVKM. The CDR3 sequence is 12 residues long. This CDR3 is CASSPRVHEQYF. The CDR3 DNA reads TGTGCCAGCAGTCCCAGGGTCCACGAGCAGTACTTC.

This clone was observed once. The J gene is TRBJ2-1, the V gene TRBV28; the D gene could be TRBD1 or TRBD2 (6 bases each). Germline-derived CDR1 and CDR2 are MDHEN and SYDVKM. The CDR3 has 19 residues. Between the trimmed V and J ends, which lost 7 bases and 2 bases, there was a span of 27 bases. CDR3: CASTRGPGTPGLPYNEQFF. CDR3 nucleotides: TGTGCCAGCACCCGGGGGCCGGGTACTCCGGGACTTCCCTACAATGAGCAGTTCTTC.

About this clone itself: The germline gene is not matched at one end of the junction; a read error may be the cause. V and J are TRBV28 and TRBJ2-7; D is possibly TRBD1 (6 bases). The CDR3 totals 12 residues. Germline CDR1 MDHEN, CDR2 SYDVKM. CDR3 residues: CASSLYRDEQYF. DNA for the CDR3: TGTGCCAGCAGCTTATACAGGGACGAGCAGTACTTC. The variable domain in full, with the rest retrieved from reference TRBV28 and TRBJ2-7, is DVKVTQSSRYLVKRTGEKVFLECVQDMDHENMFWYRQDPGLGLRLIYFSYDVKMKEKGDIPEGYSVSREKKERFSLILESASTNQTSMYLCASSLYRDEQYFGPGTRLTVT.

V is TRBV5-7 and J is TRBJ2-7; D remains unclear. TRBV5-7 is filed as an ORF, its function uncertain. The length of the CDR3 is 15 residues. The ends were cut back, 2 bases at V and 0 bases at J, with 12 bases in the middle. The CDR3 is CASSFFRSRSYEQYF. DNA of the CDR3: TGTGCCAGCAGCTTTTTCAGGAGCCGCTCCTACGAGCAGTACTTC.

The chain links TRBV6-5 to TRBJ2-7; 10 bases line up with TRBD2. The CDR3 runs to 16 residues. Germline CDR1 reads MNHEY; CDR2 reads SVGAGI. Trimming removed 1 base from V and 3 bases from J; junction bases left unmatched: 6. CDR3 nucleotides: TGTGCCAGCAGTTACTTCGGGACTAGCGCCGTCTACGAGCAGTACTTC. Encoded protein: CASSYFGTSAVYEQYF.

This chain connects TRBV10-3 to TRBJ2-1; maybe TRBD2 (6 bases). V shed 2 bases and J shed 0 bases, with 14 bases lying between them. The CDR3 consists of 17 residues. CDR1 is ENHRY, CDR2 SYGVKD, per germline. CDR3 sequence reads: CAISEPERVPSYNEQFF. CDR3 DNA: TGTGCCATCAGTGAGCCGGAGCGGGTTCCCTCCTACAATGAGCAGTTCTTC.

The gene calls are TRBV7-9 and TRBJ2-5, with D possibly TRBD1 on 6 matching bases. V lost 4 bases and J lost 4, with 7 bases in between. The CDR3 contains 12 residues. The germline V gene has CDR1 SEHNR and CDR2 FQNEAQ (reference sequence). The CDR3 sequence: CASSWDTETQYF. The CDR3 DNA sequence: TGTGCCAGCAGCTGGGACACAGAGACCCAGTACTTC.

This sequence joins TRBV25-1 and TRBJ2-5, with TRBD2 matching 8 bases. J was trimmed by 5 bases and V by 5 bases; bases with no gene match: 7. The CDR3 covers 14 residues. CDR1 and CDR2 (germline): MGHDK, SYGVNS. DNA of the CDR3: TGTGCCAGCAGTTCGAACCGGGAGGGGGAGACCCAGTACTTC. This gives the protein CASSSNREGETQYF.

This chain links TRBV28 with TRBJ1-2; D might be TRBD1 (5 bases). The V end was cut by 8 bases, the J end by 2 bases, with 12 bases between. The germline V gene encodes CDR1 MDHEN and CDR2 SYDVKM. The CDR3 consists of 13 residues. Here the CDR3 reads CASGQEGNYGYTF. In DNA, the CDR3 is TGTGCCAGCGGTCAGGAGGGGAACTATGGCTACACCTTC.

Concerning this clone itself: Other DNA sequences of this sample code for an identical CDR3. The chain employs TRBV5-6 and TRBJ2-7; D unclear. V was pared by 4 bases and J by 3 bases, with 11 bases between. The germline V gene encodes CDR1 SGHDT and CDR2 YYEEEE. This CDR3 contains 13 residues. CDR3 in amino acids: CASSETTGYEQYF. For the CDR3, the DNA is TGTGCCAGCAGCGAGACCACCGGCTACGAGCAGTACTTC.

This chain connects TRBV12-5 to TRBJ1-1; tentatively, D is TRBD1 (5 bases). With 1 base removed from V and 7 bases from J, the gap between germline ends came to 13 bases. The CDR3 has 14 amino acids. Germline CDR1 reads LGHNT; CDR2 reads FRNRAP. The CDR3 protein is CASGLGQPPLEAFF. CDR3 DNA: TGTGCTAGTGGTTTGGGACAGCCGCCTCTTGAAGCTTTCTTT.

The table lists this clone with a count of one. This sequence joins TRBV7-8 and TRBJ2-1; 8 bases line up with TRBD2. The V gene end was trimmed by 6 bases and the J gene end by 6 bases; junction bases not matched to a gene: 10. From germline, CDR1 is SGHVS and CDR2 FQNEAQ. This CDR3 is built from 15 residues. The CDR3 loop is CASSLRTSLGNEQFF. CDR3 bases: TGTGCCAGCAGTCTACGGACTAGCTTGGGCAATGAGCAGTTCTTC.

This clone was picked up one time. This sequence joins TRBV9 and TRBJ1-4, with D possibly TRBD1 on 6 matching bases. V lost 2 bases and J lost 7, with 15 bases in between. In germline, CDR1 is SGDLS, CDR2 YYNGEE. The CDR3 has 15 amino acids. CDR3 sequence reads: CASSVSQGIREKLFF. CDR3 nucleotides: TGTGCCAGCAGCGTCAGTCAGGGGATCCGTGAAAAACTGTTTTTT.

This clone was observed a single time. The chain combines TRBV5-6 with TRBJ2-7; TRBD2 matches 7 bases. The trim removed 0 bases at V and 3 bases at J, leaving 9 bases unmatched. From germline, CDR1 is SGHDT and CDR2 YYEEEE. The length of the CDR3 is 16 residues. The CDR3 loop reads CASSLDPSSGVYEQYF. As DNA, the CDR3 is TGTGCCAGCAGCTTGGATCCATCTAGCGGAGTCTACGAGCAGTACTTC.

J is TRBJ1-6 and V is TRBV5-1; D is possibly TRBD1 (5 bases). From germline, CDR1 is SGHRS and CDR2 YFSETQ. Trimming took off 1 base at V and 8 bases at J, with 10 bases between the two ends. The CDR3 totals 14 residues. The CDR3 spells CASSLTGTDSPLHF. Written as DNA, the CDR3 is TGCGCCAGCAGCTTGACCGGGACTGATTCACCCCTCCACTTT. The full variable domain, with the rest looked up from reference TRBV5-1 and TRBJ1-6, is KAGVTQTPRYLIKTRGQQVTLSCSPISGHRSVSWYQQTPGQGLQFLFEYFSETQRNKGNFPGRFSGRQFSNSRSEMNVSTLELGDSALYLCASSLTGTDSPLHFGNGTRLTVT.

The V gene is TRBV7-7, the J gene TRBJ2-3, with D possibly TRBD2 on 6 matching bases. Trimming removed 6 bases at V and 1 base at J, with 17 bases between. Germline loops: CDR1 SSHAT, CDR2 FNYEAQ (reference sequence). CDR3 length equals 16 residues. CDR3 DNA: TGTGCCAGCAGTCGATTGGCTGGCGGGGGCACAGATACGCAGTATTTT. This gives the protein CASSRLAGGGTDTQYF. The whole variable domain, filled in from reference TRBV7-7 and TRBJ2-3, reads GAGVSQSPRYKVTKRGQDVTLRCDPISSHATLYWYQQALGQGPEFLTYFNYEAQPDKSGLPSDRFSAERPEGSISTLTIQRTEQRDSAMYRCASSRLAGGGTDTQYFGPGTRLTVL.

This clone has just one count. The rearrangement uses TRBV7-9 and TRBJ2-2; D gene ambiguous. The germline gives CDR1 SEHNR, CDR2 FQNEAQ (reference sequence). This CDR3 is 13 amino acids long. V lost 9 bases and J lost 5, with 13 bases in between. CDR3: CARSGISTGELFF. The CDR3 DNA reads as TGTGCCAGGTCGGGTATAAGTACCGGGGAGCTGTTTTTT.

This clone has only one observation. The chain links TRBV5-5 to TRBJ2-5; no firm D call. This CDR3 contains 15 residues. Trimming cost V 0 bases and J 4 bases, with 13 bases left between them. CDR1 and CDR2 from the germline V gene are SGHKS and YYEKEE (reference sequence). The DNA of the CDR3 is TGTGCCAGCAGCTTGGAACTCATGTTGGTAGAGACCCAGTACTTC. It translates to CASSLELMLVETQYF.

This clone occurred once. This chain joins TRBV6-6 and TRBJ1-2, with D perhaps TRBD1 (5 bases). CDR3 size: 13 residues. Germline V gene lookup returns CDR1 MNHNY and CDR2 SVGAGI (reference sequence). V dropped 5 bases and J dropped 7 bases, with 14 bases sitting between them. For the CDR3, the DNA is TGTGCCAGCAGTGATCAGGGAAGCCCTGGCTACACCTTC. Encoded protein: CASSDQGSPGYTF.